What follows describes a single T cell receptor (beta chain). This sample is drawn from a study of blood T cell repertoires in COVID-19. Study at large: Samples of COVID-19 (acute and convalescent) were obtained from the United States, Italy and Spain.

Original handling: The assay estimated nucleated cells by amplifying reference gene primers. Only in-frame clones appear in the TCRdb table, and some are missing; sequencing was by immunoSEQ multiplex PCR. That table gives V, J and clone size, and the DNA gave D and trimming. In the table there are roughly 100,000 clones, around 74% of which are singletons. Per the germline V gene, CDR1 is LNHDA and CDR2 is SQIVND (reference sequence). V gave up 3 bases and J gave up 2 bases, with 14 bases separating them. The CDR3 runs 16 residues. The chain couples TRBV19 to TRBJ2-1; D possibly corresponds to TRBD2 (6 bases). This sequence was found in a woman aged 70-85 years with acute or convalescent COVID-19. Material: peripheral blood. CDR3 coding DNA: TGTGCCAGTAGTATGGGGGAGACTAGGCCCTACAATGAGCAGTTCTTC. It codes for CASSMGETRPYNEQFF.